This entry is about one T cell receptor (beta chain). The antigen remains undetermined. This sample was taken from a study of response to subunit inactivated influenza vaccine. Broader study findings: Each seasonal influenza vaccination recruits few new T cells, the authors suggested.

Germline CDR1 is SEHNR and CDR2 is FQNEAQ (reference sequence). Trimming shortened V by 5 bases and J by 1 base, and 12 bases separated the two germline ends. The CDR3 is made up of 15 amino acids. One entry per CDR3 protein results from TCRdb running MiXCR on the RT-PCR reads. The table includes roughly 520,000 distinct CDR3 sequences, about 25% detected once. The sequence came from a man between 50 and 59 years old who received an inactivated influenza vaccine. Specimen: CD4+ T cells sorted from PBMCs, collected 4 to 6 days after vaccination. V and J are TRBV7-9 and TRBJ2-4; unclear D gene. For the CDR3, the DNA is TGTGCCAGCAGCCCCGGCGCTGGGGCCAAAAACATTCAGTACTTC. Encoded protein: CASSPGAGAKNIQYF.